These T cell receptor beta chains were read from a single sample in a study of blood T cell repertoires in COVID-19. The protocol was immunoSEQ multiplex PCR, while the TCRdb copy is restricted to in-frame clones and leaves out a portion. Of over 300,000 clones listed, just over 85% are singletons. The source material was PBMCs or T cells enriched from blood (not recorded which). The receptor source for this set is a woman aged 18-35 years who had recovered from COVID-19. The CDR3 runs from the conserved cysteine through the conserved F or W. Fields, in order: clone size, D gene, V gene, J gene, CDR3 protein, CDR3 DNA. The D gene is left open where the match is weak. Some rows mark clone size as missing; the rest say once, few, many or name a class of expanded clone.

abundance: .
d_gene: TRBD1
v_gene: TRBV7-6
j_gene: TRBJ2-2
CDR3aa: CASSLEATGVNTGELFF
CDR3nt: TGTGCCAGCAGCTTAGAGGCGACAGGGGTTAACACCGGGGAGCTGTTTTTT

abundance: .
d_gene: .
v_gene: TRBV4-2
j_gene: TRBJ1-2
CDR3aa: CASSQEVTGYYGYTF
CDR3nt: TGTGCCAGCAGCCAAGAGGTCACAGGATACTATGGCTACACCTTC

abundance: few
d_gene: .
v_gene: TRBV6-1
j_gene: TRBJ2-1
CDR3aa: CASSEAQGSSYNEQFF
CDR3nt: TGTGCCAGCAGTGAAGCGCAGGGCAGCTCCTACAATGAGCAGTTCTTC

abundance: .
d_gene: TRBD1
v_gene: TRBV19
j_gene: TRBJ1-1
CDR3aa: CASSSRQYRGSEAFF
CDR3nt: TGTGCCAGTAGTAGTCGCCAATACAGGGGCAGTGAAGCTTTCTTT

abundance: .
d_gene: .
v_gene: TRBV21-1
j_gene: TRBJ2-7
CDR3aa: CATLVGGTGREQYF
CDR3nt: TGTGCCACTTTGGTGGGGGGGACAGGGCGCGAGCAGTACTTC

abundance: .
d_gene: TRBD1
v_gene: TRBV28
j_gene: TRBJ1-1
CDR3aa: CASRRRGRAAEAFF
CDR3nt: TGTGCCAGCAGAAGAAGGGGGCGGGCCGCTGAAGCTTTCTTT

abundance: .
d_gene: TRBD1
v_gene: TRBV19
j_gene: TRBJ1-2
CDR3aa: CASSLAGTGYYGYTF
CDR3nt: TGTGCCAGTAGCCTAGCAGGGACAGGGTACTATGGCTACACCTTC

abundance: .
d_gene: .
v_gene: TRBV11-1
j_gene: TRBJ2-3
CDR3aa: CASSPGSSSTDTQYF
CDR3nt: TGTGCCAGCAGCCCCGGGTCTTCCAGCACAGATACGCAGTATTTT

abundance: .
d_gene: .
v_gene: TRBV19
j_gene: TRBJ1-1
CDR3aa: CASSIYRHTNTEAFF
CDR3nt: TGTGCCAGTAGTATCTATAGACACACTAACACTGAAGCTTTCTTT

abundance: .
d_gene: TRBD1
v_gene: TRBV5-1
j_gene: TRBJ1-6
CDR3aa: CASTRDRANSPLHF
CDR3nt: TGCGCCAGCACGCGGGACAGAGCTAATTCACCCCTCCACTTT